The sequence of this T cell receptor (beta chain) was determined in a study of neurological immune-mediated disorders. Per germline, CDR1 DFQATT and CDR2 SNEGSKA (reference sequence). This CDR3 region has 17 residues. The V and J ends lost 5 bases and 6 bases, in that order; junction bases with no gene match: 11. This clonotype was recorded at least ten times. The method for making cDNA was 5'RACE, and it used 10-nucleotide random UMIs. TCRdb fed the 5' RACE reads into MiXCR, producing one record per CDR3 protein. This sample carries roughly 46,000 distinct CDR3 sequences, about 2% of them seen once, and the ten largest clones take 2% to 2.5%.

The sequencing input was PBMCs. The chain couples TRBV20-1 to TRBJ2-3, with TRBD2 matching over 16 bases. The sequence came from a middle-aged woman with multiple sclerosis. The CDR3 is CSALPGLAGGLPDTQYF. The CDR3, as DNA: TGCAGTGCTCTCCCGGGACTAGCGGGGGGGCTTCCGGATACGCAGTATTTT.